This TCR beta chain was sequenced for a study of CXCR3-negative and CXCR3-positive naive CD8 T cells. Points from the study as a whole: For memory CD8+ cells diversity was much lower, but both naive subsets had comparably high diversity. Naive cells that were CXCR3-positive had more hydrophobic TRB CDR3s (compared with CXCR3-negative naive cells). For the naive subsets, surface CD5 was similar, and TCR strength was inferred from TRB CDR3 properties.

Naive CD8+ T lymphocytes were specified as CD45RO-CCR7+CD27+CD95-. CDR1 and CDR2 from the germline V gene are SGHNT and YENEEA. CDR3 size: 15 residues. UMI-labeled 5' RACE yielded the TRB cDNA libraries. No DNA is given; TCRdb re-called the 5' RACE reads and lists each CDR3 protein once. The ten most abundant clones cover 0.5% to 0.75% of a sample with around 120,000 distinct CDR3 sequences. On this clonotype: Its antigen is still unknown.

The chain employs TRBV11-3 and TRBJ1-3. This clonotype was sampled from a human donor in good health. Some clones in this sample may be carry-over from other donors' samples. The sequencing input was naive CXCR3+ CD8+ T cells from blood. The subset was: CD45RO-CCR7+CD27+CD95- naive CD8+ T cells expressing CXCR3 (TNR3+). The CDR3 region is CASSSFRSSGNTIYF.